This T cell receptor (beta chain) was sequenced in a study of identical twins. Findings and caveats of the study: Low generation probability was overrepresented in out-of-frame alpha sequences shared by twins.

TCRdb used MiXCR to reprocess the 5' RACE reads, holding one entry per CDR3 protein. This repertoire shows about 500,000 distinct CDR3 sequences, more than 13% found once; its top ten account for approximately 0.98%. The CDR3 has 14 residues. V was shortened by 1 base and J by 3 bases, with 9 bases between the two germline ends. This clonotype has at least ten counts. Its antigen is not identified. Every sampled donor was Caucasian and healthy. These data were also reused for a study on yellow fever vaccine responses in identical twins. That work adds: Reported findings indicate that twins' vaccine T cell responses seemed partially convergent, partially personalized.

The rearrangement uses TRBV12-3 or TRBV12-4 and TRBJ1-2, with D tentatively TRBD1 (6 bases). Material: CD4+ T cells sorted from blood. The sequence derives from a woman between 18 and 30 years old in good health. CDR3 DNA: TGTGCCAGCAGTTTAGTCGCAGGGGACTATGGCTACACCTTC. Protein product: CASSLVAGDYGYTF.